Listed here are 26 T cell receptor beta chains from one sample, sequenced in a study of T-cell reconstitution after alpha-beta-depleted transplantation in children. The TCRbeta library incorporated unique molecular identifiers. From the PCR reads, TCRdb called clonotypes with MiXCR, one entry per CDR3 protein. The sample contains approximately 400,000 distinct CDR3 sequences, about a sixth of which appear only once. Sequenced material: PBMCs, mostly from graft donor cells, taken 360 days after TCRalphabeta/CD19-depleted stem cell transplant. The source is a boy under two years old who had a stem cell transplant for Wiskott-Aldrich syndrome, so the T cells may come from the graft donor.

The sample holds a few counts of this clonotype. This chain uses TRBV5-1 with TRBJ2-1; weak D call: TRBD2 (6 bases). V was clipped by 4 bases and J by 8 bases, with 16 bases between them. The CDR3 has 14 residues. The germline V gene encodes CDR1 SGHRS and CDR2 YFSETQ. In DNA form, the CDR3 reads TGCGCCAGCAGCGGGTTAGCGGAACTCGATGAGCAGTTCTTC. Its translation is CASSGLAELDEQFF.

The sample holds many counts of this clonotype. The chain recombines TRBV6-5 with TRBJ2-1, with 7 bases lining up with TRBD1. The CDR3 runs 15 residues. Germline V gene lookup returns CDR1 MNHEY and CDR2 SVGAGI. Losses at the gene ends were 4 bases for V and 2 bases for J; bases not matched to a gene: 5. The CDR3 reads CASSSPGTAYNEQFF. The CDR3 region has the DNA TGTGCCAGCAGTTCTCCCGGGACAGCCTACAATGAGCAGTTCTTC.

This clonotype was found a few times. The rearrangement joins TRBV28 to TRBJ2-7, with 7 bases that match TRBD1. Germline CDR1 is MDHEN and CDR2 is SYDVKM. The CDR3 length is 15 residues. V lost 5 bases and J lost 6; bases outside the gene matches: 13. In DNA, the CDR3 is TGTGCCAGCAGTCCAGCCGGGACAGAAATGCGCGAGCAGTACTTC. Translating gives CASSPAGTEMREQYF.

The genes are TRBV12-3 or TRBV12-4 and TRBJ2-7, with D possibly being TRBD1 or TRBD2 (7 bases each). The V gene lost 3 bases and the J gene lost 6 bases, with 15 bases spanning the gap. The CDR3 is made up of 14 amino acids. The CDR3 DNA reads TGTGCCAGCAGTTTGACAGGGAGGGTCTCCGAGCAGTACTTC. Translated: CASSLTGRVSEQYF.

This clonotype was observed a handful of times. This sequence joins TRBV7-2 and TRBJ2-3, with D hard to call. Germline values: CDR1 SGHTA, CDR2 FQGNSA. CDR3 length: 15 amino acids. Trimming stripped 5 bases from V and 1 base from J, with 13 bases between. CDR3 amino acids: CASSHLSPRTDTQYF. In nucleotides, the CDR3 is TGTGCCAGCAGCCACCTGAGCCCCCGCACAGATACGCAGTATTTT.

This clonotype has only a few counts. The chain couples TRBV4-3 to TRBJ1-1; D uncertain. Trimming stripped 0 bases from V and 0 bases from J, with 11 bases between. Germline CDR1 and CDR2: LGHNA and YSLEER. The CDR3 length is 16 residues. The CDR3 sequence is CASSQDRARLNTEAFF. For the CDR3, the DNA is TGCGCCAGCAGCCAAGATCGGGCAAGATTGAACACTGAAGCTTTCTTT.

This clonotype showed up just a few times. The rearrangement uses TRBV7-9 and TRBJ2-2; D possibly corresponds to TRBD2 (6 bases). V was clipped by 3 bases and J by 2 bases, with 7 bases between them. Germline-derived CDR1 and CDR2 are SEHNR and FQNEAQ (reference sequence). This CDR3 is built from 14 residues. CDR3 sequence (DNA): TGTGCCAGCAGCTTCGGGACTAACACCGGGGAGCTGTTTTTT. It codes for CASSFGTNTGELFF. Supplemented by reference TRBV7-9 and TRBJ2-2, the full variable domain reads DTGVSQNPRHKITKRGQNVTFRCDPISEHNRLYWYRQTLGQGPEFLTYFQNEAQLEKSRLLSDRFSAERPKGSFSTLEIQRTEQGDSAMYLCASSFGTNTGELFFGEGSRLTVL.

This clonotype was detected only a few times. The chain uses TRBV11-3 and TRBJ1-2; possibly TRBD1 for D (5 bases). Germline V gene data show CDR1 as SGHNT and CDR2 as YENEEA. CDR3 length: 15 amino acids. V shed 1 base and J shed 8 bases, with 17 bases lying between them. Here the CDR3 DNA reads TGTGCCAGCAGCTTAGCCCGGGACCTCTCGAGGGGCTACACCTTC. The encoded protein is CASSLARDLSRGYTF.

The chain uses TRBV5-1 and TRBJ2-3, with a weak D call TRBD1 (6 bases). The V gene lost 0 bases and the J gene lost 4 bases, with 12 bases spanning the gap. This CDR3 region has 15 residues. The germline V gene has CDR1 SGHRS and CDR2 YFSETQ. The CDR3, as DNA: TGCGCCAGCAGCTTGGGGACAGCCCGCGCAGATACGCAGTATTTT. This sequence encodes CASSLGTARADTQYF.

The CDR3 here is CASSRGLRGYEQYF. The CDR3 region has the DNA TGTGCCAGCAGCAGGGGGCTGAGGGGCTACGAGCAGTACTTC. The chain carries TRBV19 and TRBJ2-7; 8 bases are shared with TRBD1. There are 14 residues in the CDR3. Trimming removed 9 bases from V and 3 bases from J; junction bases left unmatched: 10. Germline CDR1 is LNHDA and CDR2 is SQIVND (reference sequence).

This clonotype was counted only a few times. The germline gene is not matched at one end of the junction; a read error may be the cause. The CDR3 here is CASSFYFGDSSF. The CDR3, as DNA: TGTGCCAGCAGTTTCTATTTCGGAGACAGCAGCTTC. The rearrangement joins TRBV12-3 or TRBV12-4 to TRBJ2-7; a possible D gene is TRBD1 (5 bases). This CDR3 has 12 residues.

This CDR3 reads CASSPPWREQYF. Written as DNA, the CDR3 is TGTGCCAGCAGCCCCCCCTGGAGGGAGCAGTACTTC. This chain links TRBV7-2 with TRBJ2-7; weak D call: TRBD2 (5 bases). Trimming shortened V by 5 bases and J by 7 bases, and 12 bases separated the two germline ends. The CDR3 is made up of 12 amino acids. Per germline, CDR1 SGHTA and CDR2 FQGNSA.

The chain couples TRBV6-6 to TRBJ2-3; perhaps D is TRBD1 or TRBD2 (5 bases each). V dropped 2 bases and J dropped 8 bases, with 11 bases sitting between them. The CDR3 has 13 residues. Per the germline V gene, CDR1 is MNHNY and CDR2 is SVGAGI (reference sequence). In DNA, the CDR3 is TGTGCCAGCAGTTACGGGCCCGGGACTACGCAGTATTTT. Residues: CASSYGPGTTQYF.

This clonotype was picked up a small number of times. The CDR3 nucleotides read TGCAGTGCTAGAGAGGTTTCGAGGACGGGAGGTGCTTTCTTT. This sequence encodes CSAREVSRTGGAFF. The gene calls are TRBV20-1 and TRBJ1-1, with D hard to call. The CDR3 contains 14 residues. CDR1 and CDR2 from the germline V gene are DFQATT and SNEGSKA (reference sequence). V was shortened by 0 bases and J by 11 bases, with 19 bases between the two germline ends.

The rearrangement joins TRBV19 to TRBJ1-1, with D unclear. V was cut by 8 bases and J by 4 bases, with 11 bases left in between. Germline V gene sequence: CDR1 LNHDA, CDR2 SQIVND (reference sequence). The CDR3 spans 12 residues. CDR3 bases: TGTGCCAGTGGGAGAAGGCGCACTGAAGCTTTCTTT. Its protein is CASGRRRTEAFF.

The CDR3 reads CASSPRRNLAYEQYF. The DNA of the CDR3 is TGTGCCAGCTCACCAAGAAGGAACCTCGCCTACGAGCAGTACTTC. This chain joins TRBV18 and TRBJ2-7; D gene uncertain. This CDR3 contains 15 residues. Germline-derived CDR1 and CDR2 are KGHSH and LQKENI. Trimming pared 2 bases from V and 2 bases from J, leaving 13 bases between.

This clonotype was observed a few times. The chain is built from TRBV20-1 and TRBJ2-7, with 9 bases aligning to TRBD1. The V gene end was trimmed by 5 bases and the J gene end by 2 bases; junction bases not matched to a gene: 7. This CDR3 has 14 amino acids. Per germline, CDR1 DFQATT and CDR2 SNEGSKA (reference sequence). The CDR3 DNA is TGCAGTGCTGATAACTGGACAGGGGCCTACGAGCAGTACTTC. It encodes CSADNWTGAYEQYF.

This clonotype was seen a few times. The J gene is TRBJ2-7, the V gene TRBV29-1; perhaps TRBD2 as D (5 bases). CDR1 and CDR2 (germline): SQVTM, ANQGSEA. V was pared by 7 bases and J by 8 bases, with 12 bases between. This CDR3 is 10 amino acids long. As DNA, the CDR3 is TGCAGCGATCAGCCGGGGAAGCAGTACTTC. Amino acid sequence: CSDQPGKQYF.

The rearrangement joins TRBV4-3 to TRBJ2-1, with 14 bases matching TRBD2. The CDR3 sequence is 17 residues long. Germline assignment: CDR1 LGHNA and CDR2 YSLEER. The ends lost 0 bases at V and 9 bases at J; junction bases unmatched: 7. The CDR3 reads CASSQEARLAGGGEQFF. Here the CDR3 DNA reads TGCGCCAGCAGCCAAGAAGCGCGACTAGCGGGAGGGGGTGAGCAGTTCTTC.

The V and J genes are TRBV29-1 and TRBJ2-3; D gene ambiguous. Germline CDR1 SQVTM, CDR2 ANQGSEA. The CDR3 totals 13 residues. Deletions cut 3 bases from V and 5 bases from J, with 12 bases between. The CDR3 protein is CSVERLKRDTQYF. Here the CDR3 DNA reads TGCAGCGTTGAGCGGCTCAAGAGAGATACGCAGTATTTT.

This clonotype was picked up a small number of times. The genes are TRBV20-1 and TRBJ2-7, with D unresolved. The CDR3 has 15 residues. Between the trimmed V and J ends, which lost 0 bases and 0 bases, there was a span of 12 bases. CDR1 is DFQATT and CDR2 is SNEGSKA in the germline V gene (reference sequence). CDR3 coding DNA: TGCAGTGCTAGAGATCAGAGGAGAAGCTCCTACGAGCAGTACTTC. Residues: CSARDQRRSSYEQYF.

This clonotype was counted only a few times. The chain recombines TRBV7-6 with TRBJ1-6; the match to TRBD1 covers 12 bases. Germline CDR1 SGHVS, CDR2 FNYEAQ. The CDR3 is 17 residues long. V lost 2 bases to trimming and J lost 9 bases; unmatched junction nucleotides: 8. The CDR3 region has the DNA TGTGCCAGCAGCTTAAGCGATCCGGGACAGGGGGCTTCACCCCTCCACTTT. Translating gives CASSLSDPGQGASPLHF. The full variable domain, with the rest looked up from reference TRBV7-6 and TRBJ1-6, is GAGVSQSPRYKVTKRGQDVALRCDPISGHVSLYWYRQALGQGPEFLTYFNYEAQQDKSGLPNDRFSAERPEGSISTLTIQRTEQRDSAMYRCASSLSDPGQGASPLHFGNGTRLTVT.

CDR3 sequence: CSVSTLPGQGYGANVLTF. DNA of the CDR3: TGCAGCGTTTCTACTCTTCCGGGACAGGGATACGGGGCCAACGTCCTGACTTTC. This chain joins TRBV29-1 and TRBJ2-6, with 9 nucleotides matching TRBD1. CDR1 and CDR2 from the germline V gene are SQVTM and ANQGSEA. The V segment lost 5 bases and the J segment 4 bases; nucleotides outside the gene matches: 15. The CDR3 loop spans 18 amino acids.

This clonotype has more than one count but fewer than ten. This sequence joins TRBV4-3 and TRBJ1-3; D possibly corresponds to TRBD1 (5 bases). Per the germline V gene, CDR1 is LGHNA and CDR2 is YSLEER. V shed 1 base and J shed 0 bases, with 7 bases lying between them. The CDR3 spans 15 residues. As DNA, the CDR3 is TGCGCCAGCAGCCAAGCGGGGGTCTCTGGAAACACCATATATTTT. Residues: CASSQAGVSGNTIYF.

V is TRBV4-1 and J is TRBJ2-3; weak D call: TRBD1 (6 bases). Germline CDR1 reads MGHRA; CDR2 reads YSYEKL. This CDR3 is 14 amino acids long. Trimming removed 3 bases from V and 4 bases from J, with 11 bases in between. The CDR3 DNA is TGCGCCAGCAGCCAGACAGGAGGAGCAGATACGCAGTATTTT. Translating gives CASSQTGGADTQYF.

In its sample, this clonotype was seen many times. V and J are TRBV29-1 and TRBJ2-3; D possibly matches TRBD1 or TRBD2 (5 bases each). Trimming removed 6 bases at V and 2 bases at J, with 12 bases between. The V gene's germline CDR1 is SQVTM and CDR2 ANQGSEA. The CDR3 totals 13 residues. CDR3 DNA sequence: TGCAGCGTGGTGGGACGGACCACAGATACGCAGTATTTT. Its translation: CSVVGRTTDTQYF.